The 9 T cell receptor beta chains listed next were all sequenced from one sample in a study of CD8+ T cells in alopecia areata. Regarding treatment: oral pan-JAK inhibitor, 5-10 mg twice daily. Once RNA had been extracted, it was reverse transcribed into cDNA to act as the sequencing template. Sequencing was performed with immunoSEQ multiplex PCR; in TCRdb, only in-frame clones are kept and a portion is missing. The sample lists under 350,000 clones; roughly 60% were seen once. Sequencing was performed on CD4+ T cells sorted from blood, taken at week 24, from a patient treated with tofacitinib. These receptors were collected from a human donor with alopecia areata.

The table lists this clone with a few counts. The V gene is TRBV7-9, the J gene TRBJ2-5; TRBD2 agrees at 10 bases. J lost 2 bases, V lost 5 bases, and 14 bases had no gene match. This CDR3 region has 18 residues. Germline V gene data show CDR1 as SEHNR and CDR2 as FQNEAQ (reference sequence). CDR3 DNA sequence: TGTGCCAGCAGCCCCCCCAGGGAACTAGCGGGGAAACAAGAGACCCAGTACTTC. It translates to CASSPPRELAGKQETQYF.

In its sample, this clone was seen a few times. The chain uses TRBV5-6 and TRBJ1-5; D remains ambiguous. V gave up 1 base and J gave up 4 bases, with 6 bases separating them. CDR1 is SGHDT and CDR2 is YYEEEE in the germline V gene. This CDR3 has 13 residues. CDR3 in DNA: TGTGCCAGCAGCTTGTCGGGGAATCAGCCCCAGCATTTT. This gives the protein CASSLSGNQPQHF.

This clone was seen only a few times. CDR3 sequence: CSAPRDRGLNSPLHF. CDR3 nucleotides: TGCAGCGCCCCCCGGGACAGGGGTTTGAATTCACCCCTCCACTTT. V gene TRBV29-1 combines with J gene TRBJ1-6; 10 bases line up with TRBD1. Germline V gene sequence: CDR1 SQVTM, CDR2 ANQGSEA. The CDR3 consists of 15 residues. J gave up 7 bases and V 7 bases, and 10 bases lay outside the gene matches.

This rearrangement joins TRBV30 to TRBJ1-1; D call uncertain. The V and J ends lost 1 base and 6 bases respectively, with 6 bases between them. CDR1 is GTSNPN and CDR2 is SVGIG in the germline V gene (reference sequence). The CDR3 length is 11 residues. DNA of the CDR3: TGTGCCTGGAGTGAGATCGCTGAAGCTTTCTTT. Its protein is CAWSEIAEAFF. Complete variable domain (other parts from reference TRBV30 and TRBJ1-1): SQTIHQWPATLVQPVGSPLSLECTVEGTSNPNLYWYRQAAGRGLQLLFYSVGIGQISSEVPQNLSASRPQDRQFILSSKKLLLSDSGFYLCAWSEIAEAFFGQGTRLTVV.

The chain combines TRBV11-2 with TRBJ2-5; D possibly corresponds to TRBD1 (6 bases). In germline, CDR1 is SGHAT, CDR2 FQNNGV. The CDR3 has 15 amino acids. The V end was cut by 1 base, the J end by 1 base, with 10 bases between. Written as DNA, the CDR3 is TGTGCCAGCAGCTTAGTAGGACAGACCCAAGAGACCCAGTACTTC. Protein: CASSLVGQTQETQYF.

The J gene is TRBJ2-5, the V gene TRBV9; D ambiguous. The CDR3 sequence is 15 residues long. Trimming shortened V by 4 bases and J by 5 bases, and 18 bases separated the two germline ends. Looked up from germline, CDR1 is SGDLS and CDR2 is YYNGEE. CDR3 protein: CASSPTGLSAETQYF. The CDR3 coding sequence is TGTGCCAGCAGCCCCACGGGCCTCTCTGCGGAGACCCAGTACTTC.

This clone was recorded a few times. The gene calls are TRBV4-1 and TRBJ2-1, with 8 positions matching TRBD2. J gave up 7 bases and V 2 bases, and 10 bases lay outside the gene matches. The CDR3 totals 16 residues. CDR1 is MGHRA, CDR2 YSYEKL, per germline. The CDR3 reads CASSQPRAGGGNEQFF. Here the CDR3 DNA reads TGCGCCAGCAGCCAACCTCGCGCGGGGGGAGGAAATGAGCAGTTCTTC.

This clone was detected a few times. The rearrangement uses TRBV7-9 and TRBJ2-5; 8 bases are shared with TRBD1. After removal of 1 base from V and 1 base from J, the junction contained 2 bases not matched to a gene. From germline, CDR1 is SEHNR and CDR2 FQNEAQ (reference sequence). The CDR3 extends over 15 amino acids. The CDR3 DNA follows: TGTGCCAGCAGCTTAGTCGGGACAGGCCAAGAGACCCAGTACTTC. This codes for CASSLVGTGQETQYF.

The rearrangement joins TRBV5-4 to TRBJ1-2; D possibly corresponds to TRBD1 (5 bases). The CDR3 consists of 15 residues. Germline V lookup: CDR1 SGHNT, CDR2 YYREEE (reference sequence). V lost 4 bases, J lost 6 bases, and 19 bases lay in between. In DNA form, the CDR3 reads TGTGCCAGCAGCCCCGGGACGAGAGGGACCGATGGCTACACCTTC. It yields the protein CASSPGTRGTDGYTF.